Sequencing of this T cell receptor (beta chain) was carried out in a study of siplizumab effects on memory and regulatory T cells. Notes on the study in general: The suppressive capacity of proliferating Tregs from siplizumab cultures remained unconfirmed. Unstimulated subsets were the mapping target of only a minor fraction of alloreactive clones. The diversity of naive T cells seemed greater than that of memory cells, and their alloresponse contribution seemed major.

This clone was seen a single time. Its target is unknown. The V end lost 5 bases, the J end lost 7 bases, and 11 bases lay between the germline ends. The CDR3 covers 12 residues. Germline CDR1 and CDR2: MNHNS and SASEGT. Sequencing was performed with immunoSEQ multiplex PCR; in TCRdb, only in-frame clones are kept and a portion is missing. Of under 95,000 clones in the sample, over 85% were seen once. The rearrangement uses TRBV6-1 and TRBJ1-1; TRBD1 is a possible D gene (6 bases). The sequencing sample was made of non-Treg CD4+ T cells sorted from blood. This TCR came from a human donor in good health. In nucleotides, the CDR3 is TGTGCCAGCAGTTCAACAGGGAATGAAGCTTTCTTT. It codes for CASSSTGNEAFF.